The T cell receptor beta chain described here comes from a study of T cell responses to AZD1222 COVID-19 vaccine. The CDR3 contains 14 residues. V gave up 0 bases and J gave up 6 bases, with 13 bases separating them. Germline V gives CDR1 GTSNPN, CDR2 SVGIG (reference sequence). In this sample, this clone turned up once. Its antigen remains unknown. The data were produced by immunoSEQ multiplex PCR, yet TCRdb's version contains in-frame clones alone and is incomplete. Here the sample spans approximately 160,000 clones, approximately 88% being singletons. Regarding the study as a whole: Dominant CD4 TCR responses targeted spike regions 160-218 and 743-854. Following two doses of AZD1222, Spike-specific TCR breadth and depth rose.

This TCR was recovered from an adult in good health. Sample: peripheral blood, taken on day 0 of MenACWY control vaccination. The J gene is TRBJ2-3, the V gene TRBV30; D perhaps matches TRBD2 (6 bases). CDR3 coding DNA: TGTGCCTGGAGTGTATCGGGCGGAGGGGATACGCAGTATTTT. This gives the protein CAWSVSGGGDTQYF.